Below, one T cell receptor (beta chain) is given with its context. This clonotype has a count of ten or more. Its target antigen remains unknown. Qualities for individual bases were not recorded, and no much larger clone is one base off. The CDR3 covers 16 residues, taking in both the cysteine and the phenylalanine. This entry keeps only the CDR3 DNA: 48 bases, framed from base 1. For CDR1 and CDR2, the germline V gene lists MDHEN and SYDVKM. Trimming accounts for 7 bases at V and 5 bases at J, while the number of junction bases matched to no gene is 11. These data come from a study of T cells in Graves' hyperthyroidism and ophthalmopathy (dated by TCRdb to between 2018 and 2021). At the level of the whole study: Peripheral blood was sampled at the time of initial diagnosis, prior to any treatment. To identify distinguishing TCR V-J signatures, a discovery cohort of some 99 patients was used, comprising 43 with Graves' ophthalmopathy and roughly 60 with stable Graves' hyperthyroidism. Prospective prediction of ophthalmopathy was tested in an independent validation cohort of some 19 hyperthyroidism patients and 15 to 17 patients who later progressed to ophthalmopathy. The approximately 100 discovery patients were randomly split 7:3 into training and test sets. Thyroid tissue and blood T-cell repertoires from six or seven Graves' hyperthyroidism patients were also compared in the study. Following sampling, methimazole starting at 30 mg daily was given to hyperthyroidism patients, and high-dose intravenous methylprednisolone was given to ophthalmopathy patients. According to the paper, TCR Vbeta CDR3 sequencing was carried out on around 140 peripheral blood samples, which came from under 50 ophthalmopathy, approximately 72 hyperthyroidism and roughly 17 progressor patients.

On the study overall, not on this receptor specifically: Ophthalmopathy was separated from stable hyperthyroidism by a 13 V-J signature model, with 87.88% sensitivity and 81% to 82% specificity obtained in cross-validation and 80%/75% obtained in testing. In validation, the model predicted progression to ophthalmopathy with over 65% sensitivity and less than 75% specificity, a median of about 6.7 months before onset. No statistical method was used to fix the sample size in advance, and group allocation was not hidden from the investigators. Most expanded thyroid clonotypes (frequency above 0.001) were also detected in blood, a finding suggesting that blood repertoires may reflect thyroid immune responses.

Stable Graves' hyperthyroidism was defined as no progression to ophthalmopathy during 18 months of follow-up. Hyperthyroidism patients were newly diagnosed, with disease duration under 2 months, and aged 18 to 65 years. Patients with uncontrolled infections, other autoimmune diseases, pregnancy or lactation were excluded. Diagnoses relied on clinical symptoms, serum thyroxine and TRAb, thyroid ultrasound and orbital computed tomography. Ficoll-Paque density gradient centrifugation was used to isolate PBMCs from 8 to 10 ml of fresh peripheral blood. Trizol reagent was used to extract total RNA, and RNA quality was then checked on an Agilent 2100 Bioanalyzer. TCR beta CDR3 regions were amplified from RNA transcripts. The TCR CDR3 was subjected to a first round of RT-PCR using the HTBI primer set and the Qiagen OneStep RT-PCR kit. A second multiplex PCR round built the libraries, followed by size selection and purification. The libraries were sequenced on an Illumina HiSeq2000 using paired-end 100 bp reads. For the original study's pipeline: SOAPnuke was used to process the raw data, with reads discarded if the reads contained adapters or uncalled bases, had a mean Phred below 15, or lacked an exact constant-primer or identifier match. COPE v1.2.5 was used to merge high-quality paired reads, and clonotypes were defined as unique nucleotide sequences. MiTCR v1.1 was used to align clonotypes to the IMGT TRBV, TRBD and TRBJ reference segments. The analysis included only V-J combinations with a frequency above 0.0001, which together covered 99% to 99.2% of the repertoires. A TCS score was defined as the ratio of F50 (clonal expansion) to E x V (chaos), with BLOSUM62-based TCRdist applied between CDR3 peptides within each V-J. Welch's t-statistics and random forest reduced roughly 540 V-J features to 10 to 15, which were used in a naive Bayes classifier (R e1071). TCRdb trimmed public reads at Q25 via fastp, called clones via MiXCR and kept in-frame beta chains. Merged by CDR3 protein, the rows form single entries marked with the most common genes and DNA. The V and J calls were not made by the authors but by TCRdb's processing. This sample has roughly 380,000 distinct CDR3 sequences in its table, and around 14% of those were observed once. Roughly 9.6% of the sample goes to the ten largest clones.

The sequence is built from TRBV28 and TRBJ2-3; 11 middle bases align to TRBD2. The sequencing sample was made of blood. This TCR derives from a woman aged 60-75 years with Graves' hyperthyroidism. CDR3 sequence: CASNSPGTSGRDTQYF. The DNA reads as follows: TGTGCCAGCAACTCTCCCGGGACTAGCGGCAGAGATACGCAGTATTTT.